One and the same sample provided the 22 T cell receptor beta chains below, sequenced in a study of T cells in Graves' hyperthyroidism and ophthalmopathy. The source material, RNA transcripts, was used to amplify TCR beta CDR3 regions. During a first-round RT-PCR of the TCR CDR3, the HTBI primer set was used. TCRdb re-analysed the multiplex PCR reads in MiXCR, keeping a single row per CDR3 protein. The sample includes more than 300,000 distinct CDR3 sequences, approximately 17% of them seen just once. What was sequenced was blood. These receptors were collected from a man aged 18 to 35 with Graves' ophthalmopathy.

The chain uses TRBV10-3 and TRBJ1-1; 7 bases match TRBD1. Losses at the gene ends were 6 bases for V and 4 bases for J; bases not matched to a gene: 8. The CDR3 is 14 amino acids. CDR1 and CDR2 (germline): ENHRY, SYGVKD. The CDR3 DNA follows: TGTGCCATCAGGACAACAGGGGCGGGCACTGAAGCTTTCTTT. This sequence encodes CAIRTTGAGTEAFF.

This clonotype was counted only a few times. The chain recombines TRBV15 with TRBJ1-5, with D maybe TRBD1 (6 bases). V was shortened by 1 base and J by 4 bases, with 8 bases between the two germline ends. Germline V gene sequence: CDR1 LNHNV, CDR2 YYDKDF (reference sequence). CDR3 length equals 14 residues. CDR3 nucleotides: TGTGCCACCAGCAGAGTGGGGGCAAATCAGCCCCAGCATTTT. Translating it yields CATSRVGANQPQHF.

This clonotype was observed a handful of times. The chain employs TRBV19 and TRBJ1-1; D possibly corresponds to TRBD1 (5 bases). Trimming stripped 5 bases from V and 5 bases from J, with 12 bases between. CDR1 is LNHDA and CDR2 is SQIVND in the germline V gene (reference sequence). This CDR3 region has 13 residues. DNA for the CDR3: TGTGCCAGTAGTCGGCCAGGGTGGACTGAAGCTTTCTTT. Translating it yields CASSRPGWTEAFF.

This clonotype was seen many times. The chain has TRBV7-9 and TRBJ2-7; D remains ambiguous. The length of the CDR3 is 14 residues. Germline CDR1 is SEHNR and CDR2 is FQNEAQ (reference sequence). Trimming shortened V by 5 bases and J by 2 bases, and 13 bases separated the two germline ends. In DNA, the CDR3 is TGTGCCAGCAGCCCTGGTTTGGCGACCTACGAGCAGTACTTC. This gives the protein CASSPGLATYEQYF.

This clonotype was observed at least ten times. V gene TRBV12-3 or TRBV12-4 combines with J gene TRBJ1-6; 7 nucleotides agree with TRBD1. Unmatched junction bases numbered 7, after V lost 6 bases and J lost 8 bases. The CDR3 covers 14 residues. The DNA for the CDR3 is TGTGCCAGCAGCCGACAGGGAGTTTATTCACCCCTCCACTTT. Encoded protein: CASSRQGVYSPLHF.

This clonotype appeared once. A much larger clone sits a single nucleotide away, making a read error possible. V and J are TRBV2 and TRBJ2-7; perhaps D is TRBD1 or TRBD2 (5 bases each). The V end lost 6 bases, the J end lost 3 bases, and 15 bases lay between the germline ends. Germline V lookup: CDR1 SNHLY, CDR2 FYNNEI. The length of the CDR3 is 14 residues. The CDR3, as DNA: TGTGCCAGCAGAGGCCGGGACCACGACTACGAGCAGTACTTC. Translated, it gives CASRGRDHDYEQYF.

The chain recombines TRBV20-1 with TRBJ2-7; a weak D match, TRBD1 (5 bases). The CDR3 has 14 amino acids. The germline gives CDR1 DFQATT, CDR2 SNEGSKA (reference sequence). V was pared by 3 bases and J by 5 bases, with 17 bases between. The CDR3 spells CSARVRGNLNEQYF. The DNA for the CDR3 is TGCAGTGCTAGGGTAAGGGGTAATCTCAACGAGCAGTACTTC.

This clonotype was recorded many times. J is TRBJ2-5 and V is TRBV13, with no clear D. Germline CDR1 PRHDT, CDR2 FYEKMQ (reference sequence). Between the trimmed V and J ends, which lost 5 bases and 2 bases, there was a span of 9 bases. The CDR3 has 13 residues. CDR3 sequence: CASSPLGQETQYF. The CDR3 DNA sequence: TGTGCCAGCAGCCCCCTCGGACAAGAGACCCAGTACTTC.

The rearrangement joins TRBV19 to TRBJ1-2; unclear D gene. Trimming took off 4 bases at V and 2 bases at J, with 23 bases between the two ends. The CDR3 covers 18 residues. Germline V gene data show CDR1 as LNHDA and CDR2 as SQIVND (reference sequence). In nucleotides, the CDR3 is TGTGCCAGTAGTACTGTCGCCAGCAGCCAAGACGGGAACTATGGCTACACCTTC. The encoded protein is CASSTVASSQDGNYGYTF.

At least ten counts were recorded for this clonotype. V and J are TRBV2 and TRBJ1-2; D uncertain. Germline CDR1 and CDR2: SNHLY and FYNNEI. This CDR3 comprises 14 residues. V was trimmed by 4 bases and J by 8 bases, leaving 17 bases between them. The CDR3 DNA sequence: TGTGCCAGCAGTGTGAGGACTGCCTCCGGGGGCTACACCTTC. Amino acids: CASSVRTASGGYTF.

The chain joins TRBV20-1 to TRBJ1-4, with D unclear. The CDR3 has 14 residues. The germline CDR1 and CDR2 sequences are DFQATT and SNEGSKA (reference sequence). V lost 6 bases, J lost 2 bases, and 13 bases lay in between. CDR3: CSAGMWETNEKLFF. CDR3 DNA sequence: TGCAGTGCGGGCATGTGGGAGACTAATGAAAAACTGTTTTTT.

This clonotype appeared a few times. The chain has TRBV20-1 and TRBJ2-1; 8 bases line up with TRBD2. Losses at the gene ends were 1 base for V and 7 bases for J; bases not matched to a gene: 6. Germline V gene sequence: CDR1 DFQATT, CDR2 SNEGSKA (reference sequence). CDR3 length equals 14 residues. CDR3: CSARGDSGINEQFF. CDR3 sequence (DNA): TGCAGTGCTAGAGGGGATAGCGGGATAAATGAGCAGTTCTTC.

In this sample, this clonotype turned up many times. The J gene is TRBJ2-5, the V gene TRBV2; perhaps TRBD1 as D (6 bases). Germline V gene sequence: CDR1 SNHLY, CDR2 FYNNEI. The CDR3 has 14 residues. Trimming pared 2 bases from V and 4 bases from J, leaving 11 bases between. CDR3 sequence reads: CASSEQGTRETQYF. CDR3 nucleotide sequence: TGTGCCAGCAGTGAACAGGGGACGAGAGAGACCCAGTACTTC. Complete variable domain (other parts from reference TRBV2 and TRBJ2-5): EPEVTQTPSHQVTQMGQEVILRCVPISNHLYFYWYRQILGQKVEFLVSFYNNEISEKSEIFDDQFSVERPDGSNFTLKIRSTKLEDSAMYFCASSEQGTRETQYFGPGTRLLVL.

At least ten counts were recorded for this clonotype. The J gene is TRBJ2-7, the V gene TRBV7-2; 9 nucleotides match TRBD2. The J segment lost 7 bases and the V segment lost 0 bases, leaving 4 bases of the junction unmatched. Germline V gene sequence: CDR1 SGHTA, CDR2 FQGNSA. CDR3 length: 14 amino acids. CDR3 sequence reads: CASSLATLAGEQYF. In nucleotides, the CDR3 is TGTGCCAGCAGCTTAGCTACCCTAGCGGGAGAGCAGTACTTC.

The chain carries TRBV28 and TRBJ2-7; TRBD2 aligns across 11 bases. CDR1 is MDHEN and CDR2 is SYDVKM in the germline V gene. After removal of 6 bases from V and 6 bases from J, the junction contained 4 bases not matched to a gene. The CDR3 spans 13 residues. The CDR3 protein is CASRISGRAEQYF. The CDR3 DNA follows: TGTGCCAGCAGAATTAGCGGGAGGGCCGAGCAGTACTTC.

The chain employs TRBV19 and TRBJ2-3, with 7 bases aligning to TRBD2. CDR3 length: 15 amino acids. Germline lookup yields CDR1 LNHDA and CDR2 SQIVND (reference sequence). After removal of 6 bases from V and 3 bases from J, the junction contained 9 bases not matched to a gene. CDR3 amino acids: CASRGDYWGTDTQYF. CDR3 bases: TGTGCCAGTAGGGGGGACTACTGGGGGACAGATACGCAGTATTTT.

In its sample, this clonotype was seen a few times. V and J are TRBV24-1 and TRBJ2-2; 7 positions agree with TRBD1. Germline values: CDR1 KGHDR, CDR2 SFDVKD. V lost 1 base, J lost 5 bases, and 6 bases stayed unmatched. This CDR3 region has 16 residues. This CDR3 is CATSDFGRGLTGELFF. The CDR3 nucleotides read TGTGCCACCAGTGATTTCGGCAGGGGGTTGACCGGGGAGCTGTTTTTT.

At least ten counts were recorded for this clonotype. The J gene is TRBJ1-1, the V gene TRBV18; 8 bases map to TRBD1. The length of the CDR3 is 15 residues. Germline V gene data show CDR1 as KGHSH and CDR2 as LQKENI. Losses at the gene ends were 3 bases for V and 3 bases for J; bases not matched to a gene: 6. The CDR3 bases are TGTGCCAGCTCACCGAGGGACAGGTCGGACACTGAAGCTTTCTTT. Its translation: CASSPRDRSDTEAFF.

This clonotype was found many times. The J gene is TRBJ1-5, the V gene TRBV5-6, with 7 bases lining up with TRBD1. Germline V gives CDR1 SGHDT, CDR2 YYEEEE. The CDR3 totals 16 residues. V gave up 3 bases and J gave up 0 bases; unmatched junction bases: 6. The CDR3: CASSSAGTDSNQPQHF. Here the CDR3 DNA reads TGTGCCAGCAGCTCAGCCGGGACAGATAGCAATCAGCCCCAGCATTTT.

This clonotype was recorded a few times. V is TRBV10-3 and J is TRBJ2-3; no clear D gene. Germline V CDR1 and CDR2: ENHRY, SYGVKD. V shed 6 bases and J shed 2 bases, with 9 bases lying between them. This CDR3 contains 13 residues. The chain's CDR3 is CAIRGGTTDTQYF. The DNA of the CDR3 is TGTGCCATCAGGGGCGGCACCACAGATACGCAGTATTTT.

This chain joins TRBV19 and TRBJ1-5, with D unclear. Germline CDR1 LNHDA, CDR2 SQIVND (reference sequence). CDR3 size: 12 residues. Trimming left V 7 bases short and J 2 bases short, with 6 bases between. This CDR3 reads CASKPGNQPQHF. In nucleotides, the CDR3 is TGTGCCAGTAAACCGGGCAATCAGCCCCAGCATTTT.

This chain joins TRBV9 and TRBJ2-2; tentatively, D is TRBD1 or TRBD2 (5 bases each). V was shortened by 0 bases and J by 1 base, with 13 bases between the two germline ends. CDR1 is SGDLS, CDR2 YYNGEE, per germline. CDR3 length equals 17 residues. The CDR3 loop reads CASSVEVRGENTGELFF. The DNA for the CDR3 is TGTGCCAGCAGCGTAGAGGTTAGGGGAGAGAACACCGGGGAGCTGTTTTTT.